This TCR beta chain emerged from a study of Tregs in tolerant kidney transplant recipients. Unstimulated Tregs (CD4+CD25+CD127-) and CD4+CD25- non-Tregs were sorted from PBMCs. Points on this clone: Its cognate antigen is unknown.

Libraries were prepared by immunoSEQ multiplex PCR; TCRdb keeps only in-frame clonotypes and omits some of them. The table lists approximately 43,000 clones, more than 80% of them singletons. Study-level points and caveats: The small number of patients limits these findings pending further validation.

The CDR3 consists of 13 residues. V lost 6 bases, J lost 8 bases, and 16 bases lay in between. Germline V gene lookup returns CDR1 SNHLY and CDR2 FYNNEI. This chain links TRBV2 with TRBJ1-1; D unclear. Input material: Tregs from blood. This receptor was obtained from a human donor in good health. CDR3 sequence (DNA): TGTGCCAGCAGCCCGGACGTATCAGAGGAAGCTTTCTTT. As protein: CASSPDVSEEAFF.